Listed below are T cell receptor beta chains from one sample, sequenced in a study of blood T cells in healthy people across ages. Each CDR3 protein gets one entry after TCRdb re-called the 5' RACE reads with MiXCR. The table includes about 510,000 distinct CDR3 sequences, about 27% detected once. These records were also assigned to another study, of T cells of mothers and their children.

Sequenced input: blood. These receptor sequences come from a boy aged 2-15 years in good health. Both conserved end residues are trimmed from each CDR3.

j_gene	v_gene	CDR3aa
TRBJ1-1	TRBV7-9	ASSLIQTGRDTEAF
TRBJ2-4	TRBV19	ASSNQGGGIQY
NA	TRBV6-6	ASCARGSDEQY
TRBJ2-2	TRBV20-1	SAQGSGNTGELF
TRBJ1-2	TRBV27	ASSLTESFYGYT
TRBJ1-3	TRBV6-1	ASSETPDRAGNTIY
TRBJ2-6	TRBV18	ASSPMFGTGSEQAGANVLT
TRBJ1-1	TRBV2	ASPGWGRNTEAF
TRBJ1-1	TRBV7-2	ASSLARSMNTEAF
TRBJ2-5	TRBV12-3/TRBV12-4	ASRRTGGRRETQY
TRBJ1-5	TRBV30	AWRKTGGNQPQH
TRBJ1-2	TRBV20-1	SARTAGFYGYT
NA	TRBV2	ASSADIYEQY
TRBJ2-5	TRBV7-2	ASSPGTGLQETQY
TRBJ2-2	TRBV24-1	ATSGQSNTGELF
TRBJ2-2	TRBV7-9	ASSLGRTDTGELF
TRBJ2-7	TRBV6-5	ASSYGAGREQY
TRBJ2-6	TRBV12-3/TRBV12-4	ASSLRGRVGANVLT
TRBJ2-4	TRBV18	ASSLRARWDLAKNIQY
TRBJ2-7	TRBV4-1	ASSQVPSSLVEQY
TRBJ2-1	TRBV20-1	SAREGRSYNEQF
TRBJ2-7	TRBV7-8	ASSLVGMTNSYEQY
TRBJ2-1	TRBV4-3	ASSQDYRQIHRGIGQF
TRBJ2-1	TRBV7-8	ASRAGTSLNEQF
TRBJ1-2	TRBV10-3	AISESARLIGYT
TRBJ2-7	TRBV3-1	ASSPRSRHEQY
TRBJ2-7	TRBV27	ASSPIENLEGDEQY
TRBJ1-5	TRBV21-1	ASSPRGGWRNQPQH
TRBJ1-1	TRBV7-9	ASSGDVVAF
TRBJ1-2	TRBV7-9	ASSLGGREGANYGYT
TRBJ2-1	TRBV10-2	ASTLRRHPYNEQF
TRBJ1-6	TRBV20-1	SATGHPDSPLH
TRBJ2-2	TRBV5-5	ASSLGTGTVRAGELF
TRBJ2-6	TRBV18	ASSPQNSGANVLT
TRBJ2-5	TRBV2	ASREGEETQY
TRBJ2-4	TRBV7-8	ASSYNRGNIQY
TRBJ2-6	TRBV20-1	SASQDRGPGANVLT
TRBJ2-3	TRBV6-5	ASSYSSPSTDTQY
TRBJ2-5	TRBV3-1	ASSQDELAGGTQY
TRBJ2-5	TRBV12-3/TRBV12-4	AGSLGGAEETQY
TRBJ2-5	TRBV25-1	ASSESLGGQETQY
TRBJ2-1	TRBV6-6	ASRTSPISYNEQF
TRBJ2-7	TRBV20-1	SATSAYEQY
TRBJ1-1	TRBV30	AWSAQGGTEAF
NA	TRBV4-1	ASSPEVVPGEQF
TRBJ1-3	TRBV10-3	AIGMAVTRIGNTIY
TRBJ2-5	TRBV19	ASSKIPDQETQY
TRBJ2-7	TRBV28	ASSFPKTSGRNEQY
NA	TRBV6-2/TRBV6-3	ASSGTRSYEQY
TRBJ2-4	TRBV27	ASSPGLEMAIQY
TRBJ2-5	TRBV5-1	ASSRTGGAFPETQY
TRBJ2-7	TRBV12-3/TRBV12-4	ASSPRDRGEQY